This T cell receptor beta chain is from a study of regulatory T cells in long-lasting Graves disease. General study results and limits: Reduced TCR diversity was observed in persistent Graves' patients versus newly diagnosed patients.

For TCR beta, libraries came from iRepertoire HTBI primers and Arm-PCR of CDR3 regions. In TCRdb, the multiplex PCR reads were re-called with MiXCR into one record per CDR3 protein. The sample carries under 800,000 distinct CDR3 sequences, about 15% recorded once. Specified time point: newly diagnosed GD, antithyroid drugs for less than 3 months. The TCR library used RNA extracted from PBMCs. This clonotype was observed a handful of times. Antigen: not known. These data also formed part of another study, on T cells in Graves' hyperthyroidism and ophthalmopathy. That paper notes: Thyroid ultrasound, orbital computed tomography, clinical symptoms, and serum thyroxine and TRAb underpinned diagnoses.

The origin of this receptor is a woman in her thirties with Graves disease. Material: peripheral blood mononuclear cells (PBMCs), obtained at new diagnosis, from a patient treated with antithyroid drugs.

The CDR3 DNA follows: TGCAGCGTTGCTATACGTGACACCGGGGAGCTGTTTTTT. As protein: CSVAIRDTGELFF. V gene TRBV29-1 combines with J gene TRBJ2-2; no clear D. The CDR3 consists of 13 residues. The germline gives CDR1 SQVTM, CDR2 ANQGSEA. The V end lost 4 bases, the J end lost 3 bases, and 9 bases lay between the germline ends.